The 13 T cell receptor beta chains in this list originate from one sample, sequenced in a study of response to subunit inactivated influenza vaccine. From the RT-PCR reads, TCRdb called clonotypes with MiXCR, one entry per CDR3 protein. The sample lists 700,000 to 900,000 distinct CDR3 sequences, around 20% seen once, with around 9.6% in the top ten. Sample: PBMCs from blood, taken less than 6 days after vaccination. These receptors were collected from a man aged 50 to 59 who received an inactivated influenza vaccine.

The chain couples TRBV12-3 or TRBV12-4 to TRBJ2-1; maybe TRBD1 (5 bases). The V gene lost 2 bases and the J gene lost 12 bases, with 17 bases spanning the gap. The CDR3 extends over 14 amino acids. CDR3 in DNA: TGTGCCAGCAGTTTATCAGGGAACCGGCATTGGCAGTTCTTC. Encoded protein: CASSLSGNRHWQFF.

J is TRBJ2-1 and V is TRBV6-5; 12 nucleotides align to TRBD1. This CDR3 is 15 amino acids long. Germline values: CDR1 MNHEY, CDR2 SVGAGI. Losses at the gene ends were 4 bases for V and 7 bases for J; bases not matched to a gene: 5. CDR3 sequence reads: CASSWGQGASNEQFF. CDR3 coding DNA: TGTGCCAGCAGTTGGGGACAGGGGGCATCAAATGAGCAGTTCTTC.

The chain links TRBV20-1 to TRBJ2-6; 8 bases are shared with TRBD2. J gave up 3 bases and V 6 bases, and 4 bases lay outside the gene matches. The CDR3 spans 14 residues. In germline, CDR1 is DFQATT, CDR2 SNEGSKA (reference sequence). In DNA form, the CDR3 reads TGCAGTGCGGCGGGGGGCAATGGGGCCAACGTCCTGACTTTC. This codes for CSAAGGNGANVLTF.

In nucleotides, the CDR3 is TGCGCCAGCAGCTTGGAAGGCGCCAGAAGCTATGGCTACACCTTC. This codes for CASSLEGARSYGYTF. V and J are TRBV5-1 and TRBJ1-2; D gene uncertain. The CDR3 contains 15 residues. V shed 0 bases and J shed 4 bases, with 13 bases lying between them. Germline assignment: CDR1 SGHRS and CDR2 YFSETQ.

The V gene is TRBV6-2 or TRBV6-3, the J gene TRBJ2-7; D might be TRBD1 (5 bases). Trimming took 6 bases from V and 6 from J, leaving 21 bases between them. CDR1 MNHEY and CDR2 SVGEGT come from the germline V gene. The length of the CDR3 is 15 residues. As DNA, the CDR3 is TGTGCCAGCAGACTTCGAGGTCAAGGGGCAGGCGAGCAGTACTTC. It encodes CASRLRGQGAGEQYF.

The genes are TRBV6-5 and TRBJ2-7, with D perhaps being TRBD1 or TRBD2 (7 bases each). There are 18 residues in the CDR3. Germline-derived CDR1 and CDR2 are MNHEY and SVGAGI. V was pared by 4 bases and J by 3 bases, with 25 bases between. CDR3 in amino acids: CASSFTHWARGTDYEQYF. In DNA form, the CDR3 reads TGTGCCAGCAGTTTCACTCATTGGGCGCGGGGGACAGACTACGAGCAGTACTTC.

This clonotype has only a few counts. J is TRBJ2-7 and V is TRBV27, with D perhaps matching TRBD1 or TRBD2 (6 bases each). The germline gives CDR1 MNHEY, CDR2 SMNVEV (reference sequence). Trimming took off 5 bases at V and 2 bases at J, with 19 bases between the two ends. There are 16 residues in the CDR3. This chain's CDR3 is CASSRSSLRGAYEQYF. As DNA, the CDR3 is TGTGCCAGCAGTCGATCGTCACTTAGGGGGGCCTACGAGCAGTACTTC.

This clonotype was counted a few times. The V gene is TRBV7-9, the J gene TRBJ2-1; D is uncertain. There are 15 residues in the CDR3. In germline, CDR1 is SEHNR, CDR2 FQNEAQ (reference sequence). V lost 5 bases to trimming and J lost 2 bases, with 13 bases between them. CDR3 in DNA: TGTGCCAGCAGCCCTAACCAACTCCCCTACAATGAGCAGTTCTTC. Translating it yields CASSPNQLPYNEQFF.

A few counts support this clonotype. This chain connects TRBV28 to TRBJ2-5, with TRBD2 identical over 13 bases. With V trimmed by 6 bases and J by 4 bases, 5 bases remained unmatched. The length of the CDR3 is 15 residues. Germline values: CDR1 MDHEN, CDR2 SYDVKM. CDR3: CASRHRTSGRETQYF. DNA for the CDR3: TGTGCCAGCAGACACCGGACTAGCGGGAGAGAGACCCAGTACTTC.

J is TRBJ2-2 and V is TRBV20-1; weak D call: TRBD1 (6 bases). The CDR3 covers 14 residues. Trimming took off 6 bases at V and 6 bases at J, with 17 bases between the two ends. Germline loops: CDR1 DFQATT, CDR2 SNEGSKA (reference sequence). The CDR3 here is CSARTDTRSGELFF. The CDR3 DNA follows: TGCAGTGCAAGGACAGATACCCGGTCCGGGGAGCTGTTTTTT.

This rearrangement joins TRBV5-1 to TRBJ2-3; D remains unclear. CDR1 is SGHRS and CDR2 is YFSETQ in the germline V gene. The CDR3 is 14 amino acids. The ends were cut back, 0 bases at V and 11 bases at J, with 16 bases in the middle. CDR3 protein: CASSLVGGRDLQYF. As DNA, the CDR3 is TGCGCCAGCAGCTTGGTGGGCGGTCGTGACTTGCAGTATTTT.

The chain recombines TRBV12-3 or TRBV12-4 with TRBJ2-1; D is perhaps TRBD2 (5 bases). V was trimmed by 0 bases and J by 0 bases, leaving 12 bases between them. The CDR3 length is 17 residues. CDR3 sequence reads: CASSLAGTGSSYNEQFF. The CDR3 DNA sequence: TGTGCCAGCAGTTTAGCCGGAACGGGAAGCTCCTACAATGAGCAGTTCTTC.

This clonotype was seen only a few times. The chain joins TRBV4-3 to TRBJ2-3; D uncertain. V was clipped by 0 bases and J by 6 bases, with 10 bases between them. This CDR3 has 14 amino acids. The germline V gene has CDR1 LGHNA and CDR2 YSLEER. CDR3 sequence reads: CASSQDSLADTQYF. CDR3 coding DNA: TGCGCCAGCAGCCAAGATTCCCTGGCGGATACGCAGTATTTT.